These 8 T cell receptor beta chains were sequenced from one sample in a study of early T cells in non-severe SARS-CoV-2 infection. TCRdb redid the calling of the 5' RACE reads with MiXCR, one entry per CDR3 protein. The sample holds more than 90,000 distinct CDR3 sequences, 9.5% to 11% seen once. Sequences were obtained from whole blood. These receptors were collected from an adult who was a healthcare worker with PCR-confirmed SARS-CoV-2 infection or an uninfected control (not recorded which).

This clonotype was observed many times. The J gene is TRBJ2-1, the V gene TRBV6-5; possibly TRBD2 for D (5 bases). V lost 6 bases and J lost 2, with 8 bases in between. The germline V gene encodes CDR1 MNHEY and CDR2 SVGAGI. This CDR3 is built from 13 residues. The CDR3 protein is CASSRRPYNEQFF. The CDR3 nucleotides read TGTGCCAGCAGCCGGAGGCCCTACAATGAGCAGTTCTTC.

This clonotype occurred many times. This sequence joins TRBV11-2 and TRBJ2-6; no definite D call. This CDR3 region has 12 residues. V shed 7 bases and J shed 4 bases, with 5 bases lying between them. Germline CDR1 SGHAT, CDR2 FQNNGV. The CDR3 nucleotides read TGTGCCAGCAAGAGCGGGGCCAACGTCCTGACTTTC. This encodes CASKSGANVLTF.

The J gene is TRBJ2-7, the V gene TRBV5-1, with 7 bases aligning to TRBD1. V shed 7 bases, J shed 3 bases, and the junction held 7 bases outside the gene matches. CDR3 length: 13 residues. Germline V gene sequence: CDR1 SGHRS, CDR2 YFSETQ. The CDR3 nucleotides are TGCGCCAGCTTCGAACAGGGGAGCTACGAGCAGTACTTC. Amino acids: CASFEQGSYEQYF. The full variable domain, completed using reference TRBV5-1 and TRBJ2-7, is KAGVTQTPRYLIKTRGQQVTLSCSPISGHRSVSWYQQTPGQGLQFLFEYFSETQRNKGNFPGRFSGRQFSNSRSEMNVSTLELGDSALYLCASFEQGSYEQYFGPGTRLTVT.

This clonotype came up many times. The chain couples TRBV25-1 to TRBJ2-5; D tentatively reads TRBD1 or TRBD2 (5 bases each). The CDR3 covers 14 residues. Germline assignment: CDR1 MGHDK and CDR2 SYGVNS. V was clipped by 4 bases and J by 7 bases, with 16 bases between them. CDR3 coding DNA: TGTGCCAGCAGTGTCGGGACGCAATGGGGGACCCAGTACTTC. This encodes CASSVGTQWGTQYF. Complete variable domain (other parts from reference TRBV25-1 and TRBJ2-5): EADIYQTPRYLVIGTGKKITLECSQTMGHDKMYWYQQDPGMELHLIHYSYGVNSTEKGDLSSESTVSRIRTEHFPLTLESARPSHTSQYLCASSVGTQWGTQYFGPGTRLLVL.

This clonotype was seen repeatedly, ten times or more. The chain is built from TRBV20-1 and TRBJ2-1, with 10 bases aligning to TRBD1. There are 15 residues in the CDR3. CDR1 is DFQATT and CDR2 is SNEGSKA in the germline V gene (reference sequence). The ends lost 3 bases at V and 3 bases at J; junction bases unmatched: 5. Here the CDR3 DNA reads TGCAGTGCTAGCTCCGGACAGGGGGGCTACAATGAGCAGTTCTTC. Translating gives CSASSGQGGYNEQFF.

This chain uses TRBV7-8 with TRBJ2-5; 7 bases align to TRBD2. Germline V lookup: CDR1 SGHVS, CDR2 FQNEAQ. The CDR3 covers 16 residues. The J segment lost 5 bases and the V segment lost 1 base, leaving 10 bases of the junction unmatched. The DNA for the CDR3 is TGTGCCAGCAGCTTAGTGGTCGGGGGGAGTAGGGAGACCCAGTACTTC. It codes for CASSLVVGGSRETQYF.

This clonotype has a handful of counts. The genes are TRBV7-2 and TRBJ2-3, with a tentative D call TRBD1 (6 bases). This CDR3 is built from 12 residues. CDR1 is SGHTA and CDR2 is FQGNSA in the germline V gene. V was shortened by 5 bases and J by 5 bases, with 8 bases between the two germline ends. In DNA form, the CDR3 reads TGTGCCAGCAGCCAGGACAGAGATACGCAGTATTTT. Encoded protein: CASSQDRDTQYF.

This clonotype was seen many times. The gene calls are TRBV7-9 and TRBJ2-4; TRBD1 matches 7 bases. In germline, CDR1 is SEHNR, CDR2 FQNEAQ (reference sequence). The CDR3 has 14 residues. V lost 1 base, J lost 9 bases, and 6 bases stayed unmatched. The CDR3 region is CASSLGQGGSIQYF. CDR3 DNA sequence: TGTGCCAGCAGCTTAGGACAGGGCGGATCCATTCAGTACTTC.